This T cell receptor beta chain was found in a study of CD8+ T cells in alopecia areata. Findings and limits, study-wide: Scalp clonality, together with expanded CD8+ clones among the top 100, fell significantly with tofacitinib.

Note on this clone: The antigen is unknown. The sample contains more than one DNA sequence encoding this CDR3.

Specified treatment: oral pan-JAK inhibitor, 5-10 mg twice daily. It was from alopecia areata patients that lesional scalp punch biopsies and peripheral blood were collected. The CDR3 sequence is 13 residues long. Germline CDR1 reads MDHEN; CDR2 reads SYDVKM. The V end lost 3 bases, the J end lost 7 bases, and 9 bases lay between the germline ends. In each case, RNA was isolated and then reverse transcribed into cDNA as the sequencing template. Method: immunoSEQ multiplex PCR; TCRdb's copy keeps in-frame clones and lacks some. The sample lists under 350,000 clones; roughly 50% were seen once. The chain links TRBV28 to TRBJ1-4, with TRBD1 as a possible D gene (5 bases). The source is a human donor with alopecia areata. The source material was CD4+ T cells sorted from blood, sampled at week 24, from a patient treated with tofacitinib. The CDR3 loop reads CASSFTGGEKLFF. The CDR3, as DNA: TGTGCCAGCAGTTTCACCGGGGGTGAAAAACTGTTTTTT.